This TCR beta chain was profiled in a study of blood T cell repertoires in COVID-19. Study-level information: Material from acute and convalescent COVID-19 was sourced from the United States, Italy and Spain.

This clone was detected only a few times. Per germline, CDR1 MNHEY and CDR2 SVGAGI. The CDR3 runs 15 residues. V lost 7 bases and J lost 3, with 18 bases in between. Under the authors' procedure: By means of reference gene primer amplification, nucleated cell counts were estimated. Clones were read by immunoSEQ multiplex PCR, and TCRdb kept only the in-frame ones, dropping some. V, J and clone size reflect that table, while D and trimming were determined from the DNA. The table has approximately 91,000 clones, over 75% seen once. The rearrangement links TRBV6-5 to TRBJ1-1, with unresolved D. The source of this sequence is a man between 65 and 79 years old with acute or convalescent COVID-19. Sequenced sample: peripheral blood. The DNA of the CDR3 is TGTGCCAGCACCTTAAGCGTCGGGATGGACACTGAAGCTTTCTTT. This translates into CASTLSVGMDTEAFF.